These 14 T cell receptor beta chains share one sample of origin, sequenced in a study of T cell repertoires in cytomegalovirus infection (dated 2019 in TCRdb). Sequenced on an Illumina HiSeq 1500. Using fastp trimming at Q25 and MiXCR clonotype assembly, TCRdb reanalyzed the public sequencing data and kept in-frame beta chains. Records with the same CDR3 protein are collapsed into one entry carrying the most frequent genes and DNA. The sample table contains around 630,000 distinct CDR3 sequences; only one count was recorded for less than 25% of them. Jointly, the top ten make up 6.5% to 10% of the sample. Sequenced material: CD8+ T cells from PBMCs. All receptors derive from a human donor in good health (CMV status not recorded). Some clones in this sample may be carry-over from other donors' samples.

This clonotype was observed at least ten times. The chain couples TRBV7-6 to TRBJ2-2; D uncertain. Germline V CDR1 and CDR2: SGHVS, FNYEAQ. The CDR3 is 15 amino acids. V was pared by 5 bases and J by 0 bases, with 10 bases between. CDR3 nucleotide sequence: TGTGCCAGCAGCCTAAACAGCCCGAACACCGGGGAGCTGTTTTTT. This translates into CASSLNSPNTGELFF.

This clonotype was observed a handful of times. The chain employs TRBV14 and TRBJ1-1; D remains ambiguous. Trimming took off 3 bases at V and 3 bases at J, with 11 bases between the two ends. Germline-derived CDR1 and CDR2 are SGHDN and FVKESK. The CDR3 sequence is 14 residues long. The CDR3 is CASSQKAFDTEAFF. The CDR3 coding sequence is TGTGCCAGCAGCCAGAAGGCCTTCGACACTGAAGCTTTCTTT.

This clonotype was detected once. Mismatch with germline at one junction end may stem from a read error. The chain uses TRBV7-9 and TRBJ2-1; either TRBD1 or TRBD2 may supply D (5 bases each). CDR3 length: 12 residues. Germline CDR1 is SEHNR and CDR2 is FQNEAQ (reference sequence). CDR3 sequence reads: CASSPGADELFF. CDR3 nucleotides: TGTGCCAGCAGCCCCGGGGCGGATGAGCTGTTCTTC.

The rearrangement uses TRBV6-6 and TRBJ1-1; TRBD1 is a possible D gene (6 bases). V was pared by 8 bases and J by 8 bases, with 9 bases between. CDR1 and CDR2 (germline): MNHNY, SVGAGI (reference sequence). This CDR3 has 10 amino acids. The CDR3 nucleotides are TGTGCCAGCGTTGGACAGGAAGCTTTCTTT. Translating it yields CASVGQEAFF.

Many counts were recorded for this clonotype. The genes are TRBV7-6 and TRBJ2-3; possible D gene TRBD1, 6 bases. The CDR3 is 15 residues long. Germline CDR1 is SGHVS and CDR2 is FNYEAQ. Trimming pared 5 bases from V and 2 bases from J, leaving 14 bases between. For the CDR3, the DNA is TGTGCCAGCAGCAGAACAGGGAAGTCCACAGATACGCAGTATTTT. Its translation: CASSRTGKSTDTQYF.

This clonotype was counted only a few times. V gene TRBV7-9 combines with J gene TRBJ2-7; tentative D call: TRBD1 (6 bases). Trimming stripped 5 bases from V and 2 bases from J, with 16 bases between. Germline assignment: CDR1 SEHNR and CDR2 FQNEAQ (reference sequence). The CDR3 has 15 amino acids. CDR3 sequence: CASSQNRVGTYEQYF. CDR3 DNA: TGTGCCAGCAGCCAAAACAGGGTTGGGACCTACGAGCAGTACTTC.

This clonotype was seen a few times. CDR3 in amino acids: CASSPGTALLGEQFF. The CDR3 region has the DNA TGTGCCAGCAGCCCCGGGACAGCACTTCTGGGTGAGCAGTTCTTC. The V call is TRBV7-9, the J call TRBJ2-1; TRBD1 agrees at 7 bases. The trim removed 5 bases at V and 9 bases at J, leaving 13 bases unmatched. This CDR3 contains 15 residues. The germline V gene encodes CDR1 SEHNR and CDR2 FQNEAQ (reference sequence). The complete variable domain, with remaining parts taken from reference TRBV7-9 and TRBJ2-1, reads DTGVSQNPRHKITKRGQNVTFRCDPISEHNRLYWYRQTLGQGPEFLTYFQNEAQLEKSRLLSDRFSAERPKGSFSTLEIQRTEQGDSAMYLCASSPGTALLGEQFFGPGTRLTVL.

With respect to this clonotype: A clone one base away is much larger, so this may be a read error. This chain joins TRBV7-2 and TRBJ2-7; a weak D match, TRBD2 (5 bases). This CDR3 region has 15 residues. Germline CDR1 and CDR2: SGHTA and FQGNSA. The CDR3 sequence is CVSSLSPDSREEQYF. The CDR3 region has the DNA TGTGTCAGCAGCTTAAGCCCGGATTCGAGGGAAGAGCAGTACTTC. The entire variable domain, with the rest obtained from reference TRBV7-2 and TRBJ2-7, is as follows: GAGVSQSPSNKVTEKGKDVELRCDPISGHTALYWYRQSLGQGLEFLIYFQGNSAPDKSGLPSDRFSAERTGGSVSTLTIQRTQQEDSAVYLCVSSLSPDSREEQYFGPGTRLTVT.

At least ten counts were recorded for this clonotype. J is TRBJ1-1 and V is TRBV7-9, with unresolved D. Per the germline V gene, CDR1 is SEHNR and CDR2 is FQNEAQ (reference sequence). CDR3 length: 11 amino acids. V lost 2 bases, J lost 8 bases, and 6 bases lay in between. CDR3 in DNA: TGTGCCAGCAGCTTACAGCCCGAAGCTTTCTTT. Its protein product is CASSLQPEAFF.

This chain connects TRBV19 to TRBJ2-5; TRBD1 is a possible D gene (6 bases). The CDR3 loop spans 15 amino acids. Germline V gene data show CDR1 as LNHDA and CDR2 as SQIVND (reference sequence). The V end lost 0 bases, the J end lost 2 bases, and 10 bases lay between the germline ends. The CDR3 loop is CASSIEGAGQETQYF. For the CDR3, the DNA is TGTGCCAGTAGTATAGAGGGGGCAGGACAAGAGACCCAGTACTTC.

The table lists this clonotype with a few counts. This sequence joins TRBV12-3 or TRBV12-4 and TRBJ2-7; D not resolved. The V gene lost 4 bases and the J gene lost 5 bases, with 6 bases spanning the gap. The CDR3 spans 11 residues. CDR3 coding DNA: TGTGCCAGCAGTTGGACGGACGAGCAGTACTTC. Amino acid sequence: CASSWTDEQYF.

The chain couples TRBV13 to TRBJ2-7; D possibly corresponds to TRBD1 (5 bases). The CDR3 extends over 14 amino acids. V dropped 4 bases and J dropped 3 bases, with 13 bases sitting between them. Germline assignment: CDR1 PRHDT and CDR2 FYEKMQ (reference sequence). For the CDR3, the DNA is TGTGCCAGCAGCTCCGCCTATCAGGGCTACGAGCAGTACTTC. It is translated as CASSSAYQGYEQYF.

The J gene is TRBJ2-1, the V gene TRBV14; the D gene is possibly TRBD1 (6 bases). Trimming left V 3 bases short and J 5 bases short, with 14 bases between. The germline V gene encodes CDR1 SGHDN and CDR2 FVKESK. This CDR3 is 15 amino acids long. This chain's CDR3 is CASSHLGGQHNEQFF. For the CDR3, the DNA is TGTGCCAGCAGCCACCTCGGAGGACAGCACAATGAGCAGTTCTTC.

This chain uses TRBV19 with TRBJ2-5; D unclear. The CDR3 runs to 13 residues. Per germline, CDR1 LNHDA and CDR2 SQIVND (reference sequence). V gave up 3 bases and J gave up 1 base, with 6 bases separating them. CDR3 nucleotide sequence: TGTGCCAGTAGTATTTCAGTCCAAGAGACCCAGTACTTC. It specifies CASSISVQETQYF.